This section outlines one T cell receptor beta chain sequence together with its context. The PCR contained 60 Vbeta and 13 Jbeta primers. The protocol was immunoSEQ multiplex PCR, while the TCRdb copy is restricted to in-frame clones and leaves out a portion. The sample includes more than 130,000 clones, around four fifths of them seen just once. This specimen comes from a study of cytomegalovirus exposure and HLA in healthy donors. Sequences were obtained from PBMCs. This TCR derives from a man aged 30 to 39 in good health and CMV-seronegative.

In nucleotides, the CDR3 is TGTGCCAGCAGTGAAGGTGGGGAAGGACAGAACTATGGCTACACCTTC. It yields the protein CASSEGGEGQNYGYTF. The chain has TRBV6-1 and TRBJ1-2; D is possibly TRBD1 (6 bases). Per the germline V gene, CDR1 is MNHNS and CDR2 is SASEGT. The CDR3 runs 16 residues. The V end was cut by 1 base, the J end by 2 bases, with 14 bases between.